These 8 T cell receptor beta chains were sequenced from one sample in a study of blood T cell repertoires in COVID-19. Some clones are missing from TCRdb's copy, which holds only in-frame ones; the method was immunoSEQ multiplex PCR. Among some 150,000 clones listed, approximately 80% were seen once. Sample: PBMCs or T cells enriched from blood (not recorded which). Receptors originate from a young woman who had been exposed to COVID-19.

This rearrangement joins TRBV5-1 to TRBJ2-7; 13 bases are shared with TRBD2. The CDR3 covers 16 residues. Germline V lookup: CDR1 SGHRS, CDR2 YFSETQ. V was clipped by 1 base and J by 3 bases; unmatched bases: 4. The CDR3 nucleotides are TGCGCCAGCAGCTTGACTAGCGGGAGGGCCCTCTACGAGCAGTACTTC. Translating gives CASSLTSGRALYEQYF. Together with reference TRBV5-1 and TRBJ2-7, the CDR3 gives the full variable domain: KAGVTQTPRYLIKTRGQQVTLSCSPISGHRSVSWYQQTPGQGLQFLFEYFSETQRNKGNFPGRFSGRQFSNSRSEMNVSTLELGDSALYLCASSLTSGRALYEQYFGPGTRLTVT.

The table lists this clone with a count of one. The V gene is TRBV5-1, the J gene TRBJ1-2, with TRBD1 matching over 8 bases. V lost 4 bases to trimming and J lost 8 bases; unmatched junction nucleotides: 7. Germline values: CDR1 SGHRS, CDR2 YFSETQ. The CDR3 contains 13 residues. CDR3 sequence: CASSTGTGGGYTF. The CDR3 nucleotides are TGCGCCAGCAGCACCGGGACAGGCGGCGGCTACACCTTC.

This chain uses TRBV4-2 with TRBJ2-7; D remains ambiguous. The CDR3 extends over 14 amino acids. Trimming cost V 4 bases and J 3 bases, with 13 bases left between them. Germline V CDR1 and CDR2: LGHNA, YNFKEQ. This chain's CDR3 is CASSPTLTYYEQYF. For the CDR3, the DNA is TGTGCCAGCAGCCCAACGCTCACCTACTACGAGCAGTACTTC.

V usage is TRBV27 and J usage is TRBJ2-1; no clear D gene. Germline CDR1 and CDR2: MNHEY and SMNVEV (reference sequence). V was pared by 5 bases and J by 4 bases, with 9 bases between. The CDR3 covers 13 residues. The CDR3 protein is CASSPTLYNEQFF. CDR3 nucleotide sequence: TGTGCCAGCAGTCCGACACTTTACAATGAGCAGTTCTTC.

The J gene is TRBJ1-3, the V gene TRBV19, with TRBD1 identical over 11 bases. V lost 6 bases, J lost 4 bases, and 14 bases stayed unmatched. The CDR3 spans 18 residues. CDR1 is LNHDA and CDR2 is SQIVND in the germline V gene (reference sequence). The CDR3 loop is CASRTTLGQGASGNTIYF. The CDR3 DNA is TGTGCCAGTAGGACAACCCTCGGACAGGGGGCATCAGGAAACACCATATATTTT. Variable domain in full (rest from reference TRBV19 and TRBJ1-3): DGGITQSPKYLFRKEGQNVTLSCEQNLNHDAMYWYRQDPGQGLRLIYYSQIVNDFQKGDIAEGYSVSREKKESFPLTVTSAQKNPTAFYLCASRTTLGQGASGNTIYFGEGSWLTVV.

The V and J genes are TRBV11-2 and TRBJ2-1; 10 nucleotides line up with TRBD2. Germline V CDR1 and CDR2: SGHAT, FQNNGV. The CDR3 length is 17 residues. Unmatched junction bases numbered 4, after V lost 1 base and J lost 1 base. The CDR3 reads CASSLVLAGESYNEQFF. CDR3 bases: TGTGCCAGCAGCTTAGTCCTAGCGGGAGAGTCCTACAATGAGCAGTTCTTC.

The gene calls are TRBV1 and TRBJ2-1; TRBD2 reflects the table's D call only, with no check against the DNA. TRBV1 is labeled a pseudogene. The CDR3 is 15 amino acids. The CDR3 nucleotides read TGCACCAGCAGCCTTGGTGCGGAAACATACAATGAGCAGTTCTTC. It specifies CTSSLGAETYNEQFF.

The chain carries TRBV19 and TRBJ2-6; 7 bases line up with TRBD2. Germline CDR1 reads LNHDA; CDR2 reads SQIVND (reference sequence). The CDR3 covers 19 residues. Trimming removed 1 base from V and 0 bases from J; junction bases left unmatched: 9. The CDR3 DNA sequence: TGTGCCAGTAGTATAGGATGGGCTAGCGGCAGCTCTGGGGCCAACGTCCTGACTTTC. As protein: CASSIGWASGSSGANVLTF.